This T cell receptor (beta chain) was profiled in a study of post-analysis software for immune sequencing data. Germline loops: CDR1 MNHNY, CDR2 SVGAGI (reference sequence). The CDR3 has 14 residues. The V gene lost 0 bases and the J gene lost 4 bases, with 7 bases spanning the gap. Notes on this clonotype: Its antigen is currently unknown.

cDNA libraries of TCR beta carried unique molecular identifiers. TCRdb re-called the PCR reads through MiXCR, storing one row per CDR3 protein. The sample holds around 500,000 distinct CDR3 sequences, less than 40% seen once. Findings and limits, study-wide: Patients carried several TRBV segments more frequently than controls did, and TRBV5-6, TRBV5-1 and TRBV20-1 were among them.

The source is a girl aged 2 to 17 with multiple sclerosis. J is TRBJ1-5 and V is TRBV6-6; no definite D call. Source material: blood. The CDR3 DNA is TGTGCCAGCAGTTACTCTAACAGAAATCAGCCCCAGCATTTT. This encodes CASSYSNRNQPQHF.